At least ten counts were recorded for the clone carrying this T cell receptor beta chain. CDR3 length: 15 amino acids. V was cut by 2 bases and J by 4 bases, with 14 bases left in between. Looked up from germline, CDR1 is SNHLY and CDR2 is FYNNEI. Amplification yielded TCR beta CDR3 regions, with RNA transcripts as the source. HTBI primers were employed in a first-round RT-PCR of the TCR CDR3. TCRdb re-analysed the multiplex PCR reads in MiXCR, keeping a single row per CDR3 protein. This table holds roughly 380,000 distinct CDR3 sequences, roughly 14% found once. This specimen belongs to a study of T cells in Graves' hyperthyroidism and ophthalmopathy.

Sequencing was carried out using blood. This sequence originates from an older woman with Graves' hyperthyroidism. This chain uses TRBV2 with TRBJ1-2; no clear D gene. CDR3 DNA sequence: TGTGCCAGCAGTGAATCGGTACAGACGAGCTATGGCTACACCTTC. It encodes CASSESVQTSYGYTF.